This T cell receptor (beta chain) was captured in a study of T cell responses to AZD1222 COVID-19 vaccine. Study-level background: Second doses at about 4 or about 12 weeks were pooled. The study, taken as a whole, reports: Among the donors, most were white British and more were female, and clonal diversity was possibly underestimated.

On this clone: As yet, its antigen is unknown.

The ends were cut back, 1 base at V and 7 bases at J, with 16 bases in the middle. The germline CDR1 and CDR2 sequences are SQVTM and ANQGSEA. CDR3 length: 14 residues. The repertoire was sequenced with immunoSEQ multiplex PCR; TCRdb's copy has only in-frame clones and lacks some. The sample holds approximately 160,000 clones, around 88% seen once. The chain couples TRBV29-1 to TRBJ1-2; D might be TRBD1 (5 bases). The origin of this receptor is an adult in good health. The sequenced sample was peripheral blood, obtained on day 0 of AZD1222 vaccination. CDR3 sequence: CSVEVGGPVGGYTF. The CDR3 DNA sequence: TGCAGCGTTGAAGTGGGGGGACCGGTGGGTGGCTACACCTTC.